These T cell receptor beta chains were read from a single sample in a study of blood T cell repertoires in COVID-19. Data came from immunoSEQ multiplex PCR; TCRdb stores just in-frame clones and leaves some out. Here the sample spans under 200,000 clones, around three quarters being singletons. Sequencing input: peripheral blood. These receptors originate from a man between 60 and 75 years old with acute or convalescent COVID-19. Both conserved end residues are part of each CDR3.

j_gene	v_gene	CDR3aa
TRBJ1-1	TRBV11-3	CASSLDRVTEAFF
TRBJ2-1	TRBV23-1	CASSQPDRSSSYNEQFF
TRBJ1-2	TRBV6-5	CASSSGQGGGYTF
TRBJ1-1	TRBV6-2/TRBV6-3	CASSYSPAVNTEAFF
TRBJ2-3	TRBV13	CASSPRPTGDTQYF
TRBJ2-2	TRBV5-5	CASSLTSSGTGELFF
TRBJ2-3	TRBV19	CASSTFTSGGTDTQYF
TRBJ1-5	TRBV6-5	CASSSDRSSNQPQHF
TRBJ1-2	TRBV5-1	CASSQGDRVRDGYTF
TRBJ2-7	TRBV19	CASSPRSGLLYEQYF
TRBJ1-2	TRBV13	CASSLGTGDYGYTF
TRBJ2-1	TRBV30	CAWETGGVNEQFF
TRBJ1-1	TRBV7-9	CASSLADRTEAFF
TRBJ2-5	TRBV7-9	CASSLAGGAETQYF
TRBJ2-6	TRBV7-8	CASSLVGRAGANVLTF
TRBJ2-1	TRBV7-9	CASSPPGLAGLSSYNEQFF
TRBJ2-2	TRBV5-5	CASTSPGTGATGELFF
TRBJ1-5	TRBV6-5	CASSPQGNQPQHF
TRBJ1-2	TRBV19	CANTNQGAGYGYTF
TRBJ1-6	TRBV4-1	CASSQDFISGLSSYNSPLHF
TRBJ1-1	TRBV7-3	CASSEQRNTEAFF
TRBJ1-5	TRBV10-3	CAISESRDQPQHF
TRBJ2-5	TRBV27	CASSRYTGGGDETQYF
TRBJ1-1	TRBV4-3	CASSQETPDQGDTEAFF
TRBJ2-7	TRBV5-4	CASSWTDYEQYF
TRBJ1-2	TRBV10-3	CAISESQANYGYTF
TRBJ2-3	TRBV5-6	CASRGTSGLYTDTQYF
TRBJ2-7	TRBV5-6	CASSTGSEQYF
TRBJ2-1	TRBV5-4	CASSQSGLSNEQFF
TRBJ2-1	TRBV30	CAWSVYSGGSNEQFF
TRBJ2-7	TRBV5-1	CASSLELGPYEQYF
TRBJ1-1	TRBV30	CAWGKETGSAEAFF
TRBJ2-3	TRBV5-1	CASSLTGQPTDTQYF
TRBJ1-1	TRBV5-5	CASTLRLNTEAFF